Listed below are T cell receptor beta chains from one sample, sequenced in a study of shared T cell receptors in the human thymus. Clones were sequenced by immunoSEQ multiplex PCR, and TCRdb holds only the in-frame ones, with some missing. The repertoire holds roughly 710,000 clones, approximately 83% seen once, with 0.0095% to 0.011% in the top ten. The same specimen was also included in a second study, on human thymus T cells.

The sequenced sample was thymocytes. The receptors were sampled from a girl under three years old with a congenital heart defect. Both conserved end residues are part of each CDR3. D genes are given only for firm matches. Clone size is stated in some rows and not others, as once, few, many or a class when expanded.

d_call clone_size j_call v_call cdr3_length cdr3_aa cdr3_nt
- once TRBJ1-2 TRBV25-1 13 CASSPIQGCGYTF TGTGCCAGCAGCCCGATCCAGGGATGTGGCTACACCTTC
- - TRBJ2-1 TRBV6-5 14 CASNPPGEDCEQFF TGTGCCAGCAACCCCCCCGGGGAGGACTGTGAGCAGTTCTTC
TRBD1 - TRBJ1-2 TRBV19 15 CASSRLTGENCGYTF TGTGCCAGCAGCAGATTGACAGGGGAGAATTGTGGCTACACCTTC
TRBD2 - TRBJ2-3 TRBV7-8 17 CASSPAKGTRTPDTQYF TGTGCCAGCAGCCCAGCTAAAGGGACTAGAACCCCAGATACGCAGTATTTT
- - TRBJ1-1 TRBV5-8 15 CASSLCRGEDTEAFF TGTGCCAGCAGCTTGTGTAGGGGTGAAGACACTGAAGCTTTCTTT
TRBD1 - TRBJ1-3 TRBV10-1 14 CASSAGGSGNTIYF TGCGCCAGCAGTGCAGGGGGCTCTGGAAACACCATATATTTT
- - TRBJ1-1 TRBV14 13 CASSQDRAPEAFF TGTGCCAGCAGCCAAGACAGGGCTCCTGAAGCTTTCTTT
- - TRBJ1-2 TRBV25-1 15 CASSPMGEPGYGYTF TGTGCCAGCAGCCCAATGGGTGAGCCGGGCTATGGCTACACCTTC
- - TRBJ1-1 TRBV27 14 CASSPQQENTEAFF TGTGCCAGCAGTCCCCAACAGGAGAACACTGAAGCTTTCTTT
- - TRBJ2-3 TRBV11-2 15 CASSLAGTYTDTQYF TGTGCCAGCAGCTTAGCCGGGACTTACACAGATACGCAGTATTTT
- - TRBJ2-1 TRBV9 15 CASSDQGIPYNEQFF TGTGCCAGCAGCGATCAGGGGATCCCCTACAATGAGCAGTTCTTC
TRBD1 - TRBJ1-2 TRBV18 15 CASSAKPGQRLGYTF TGTGCCAGCTCAGCCAAGCCGGGACAGCGCTTGGGCTACACCTTC
- - TRBJ2-1 TRBV14 16 CASSQKQYAFYNEQFF TGTGCCAGCAGCCAGAAACAGTACGCCTTCTACAATGAGCAGTTCTTC
- - TRBJ1-5 TRBV18 15 CASSPPAGSNQPQHF TGTGCCAGCTCACCACCGGCCGGGAGCAATCAGCCCCAGCATTTT
- - TRBJ2-7 TRBV6-4 16 CASRTPTGPPSSEQYF TGTGCCAGCAGGACCCCTACAGGGCCTCCCTCCTCCGAGCAGTACTTC
TRBD1 - TRBJ2-1 TRBV5-6 17 CASSLTGRDRGYNEQFF TGTGCCAGCAGCCTAACCGGCCGGGACAGGGGATACAATGAGCAGTTCTTC
TRBD1 - TRBJ1-2 TRBV27 13 CASSTQDRGGYTF TGTGCCAGCAGTACCCAGGACAGGGGAGGCTACACCTTC
TRBD1 - TRBJ1-1 TRBV19 15 CASSIEDREGTEAFF TGTGCCAGTAGTATAGAGGACAGGGAGGGCACTGAAGCTTTCTTT
- - TRBJ1-4 TRBV6-6 15 CASSYARATNEKLFF TGTGCCAGCAGTTACGCCCGGGCAACTAATGAAAAACTGTTTTTT
- - TRBJ2-7 TRBV7-2 16 CASSLVLASASYEQYF TGTGCCAGCAGCTTAGTCTTGGCTTCTGCTTCCTACGAGCAGTACTTC
- - TRBJ2-5 TRBV28 13 CASTAQAEETQYF TGTGCCAGCACGGCGCAAGCGGAAGAGACCCAGTACTTC
- few TRBJ1-2 TRBV19 19 CASSMGYRQPALLNYGYTF TGTGCCAGTAGTATGGGCTACCGACAGCCAGCCCTATTGAACTATGGCTACACCTTC
- - TRBJ1-6 TRBV28 15 CASSLTGSYNSPLHF TGTGCCAGCAGTTTAACAGGCTCCTATAATTCACCCCTCCACTTT
- - TRBJ1-1 TRBV7-6 13 CASSAQKNTEAFF TGTGCCAGCAGCGCCCAGAAGAACACTGAAGCTTTCTTT
- - TRBJ1-6 TRBV28 19 CASSLGEGGPGIKDSPLHF TGTGCCAGCAGTTTAGGGGAGGGTGGTCCCGGGATTAAAGATTCACCCCTCCACTTT
- - TRBJ2-5 TRBV29-1 14 CSVDLYRDSETQYF TGCAGCGTTGACCTATATAGGGACTCTGAGACCCAGTACTTC
TRBD2 - TRBJ2-1 TRBV6-5 16 CASSYHVAGGDNEQFF TGTGCCAGCAGTTACCACGTAGCGGGGGGCGACAATGAGCAGTTCTTC
TRBD2 - TRBJ2-1 TRBV5-6 14 CASSWTSSYNEQFF TGTGCCAGCAGCTGGACTAGTTCGTACAATGAGCAGTTCTTC
- - TRBJ1-1 TRBV6-1 14 CASSESGGSTEAFF TGTGCCAGCAGTGAATCGGGGGGTAGCACTGAAGCTTTCTTT
TRBD1 - TRBJ2-5 TRBV6-5 15 CASSYDQGVFETQYF TGTGCCAGCAGTTACGACCAGGGGGTTTTCGAGACCCAGTACTTC
- few TRBJ2-6 TRBV12-5 20 CASGLVAIGVRGKGANVLTF TGTGCTAGTGGTTTGGTTGCGATCGGGGTACGAGGTAAAGGGGCCAACGTCCTGACTTTC
- - TRBJ1-2 TRBV7-9 16 CASSLGAEDPYYGYTF TGTGCCAGCAGCTTAGGTGCGGAGGACCCCTACTATGGCTACACCTTC
- - TRBJ1-2 TRBV2 15 CASRVVGQINYGYTF TGTGCCAGCAGGGTAGTTGGACAGATTAACTATGGCTACACCTTC
TRBD1 once TRBJ1-2 TRBV19 14 CASSTLGQGYGYTF TGTGCCAGTAGTACTCTGGGACAGGGGTATGGCTACACCTTC
- once TRBJ1-3 TRBV18 11 CASSAGGSGPF TGTGCCAGCTCCGCTGGAGGGAGCGGGCCTTTT